This record covers a single T cell receptor beta chain. Its antigen is not known. Sequenced by immunoSEQ multiplex PCR; TCRdb stores in-frame clones only, minus some. This table holds more than 350,000 clones, over 75% found once. As to treatment: around 19 received Ad26.COV2.S at low or high dose, single or two shots; roughly 5 received placebo; per-sample allocation not given. Samples were taken on day 63 after the first vaccine or placebo injection. An Ad26 vector expressing Wuhan-strain SARS-CoV-2 spike constituted the vaccine. The CDR3 has 13 residues. Per germline, CDR1 KGHSH and CDR2 LQKENI. Between the trimmed V and J ends, which lost 2 bases and 6 bases, there was a span of 9 bases. The data stem from a study of Ad26.COV2.S vaccination and SARS-CoV-2 variants. For the study at large: Each vaccinee took Ad26.COV2.S intramuscularly, once or twice 56 days apart. Study observations and caveats: Breadth of non-spike TCRs did not differ between vaccinees and placebo recipients. It was reported that spike-specific CD8+ and CD4+ T cell responses were substantially broad after vaccination.

The genes are TRBV18 and TRBJ2-3, with D unclear. The sequence was obtained from a person between 18 and 65 years old who received the Ad26.COV2.S COVID-19 vaccine or a placebo. Source: peripheral blood, taken in a trial of Ad26.COV2.S vaccine versus placebo. The CDR3 protein is CASSPLERDTQYF. The CDR3 region has the DNA TGTGCCAGCTCACCATTAGAACGGGATACGCAGTATTTT.